The clone carrying this T cell receptor (beta chain) was observed a few times. Antigen unknown. This entry belongs to a study of post-analysis software for immune sequencing data. Findings of the study overall: Controls showed lower frequencies than patients for five TRBV segments, and TRBV5-6, TRBV5-1 and TRBV20-1 were among these. Compared against controls, patients with multiple sclerosis displayed significantly lower normalized Chao1 diversity. Samples prepared in the same batch strongly co-clustered by F measure.

Each TCR beta cDNA library carried unique molecular identifiers. TCRdb passed the PCR reads through MiXCR, listing each CDR3 protein once. The sample contains over 700,000 distinct CDR3 sequences, about 27% of which appear only once. Trimming cost V 1 base and J 3 bases, with 10 bases left between them. The CDR3 extends over 15 amino acids. CDR1 is SGHTA, CDR2 FQGNSA, per germline. The V and J genes are TRBV7-2 and TRBJ2-1; no clear D. The sequenced material came from blood. This TCR derives from a girl aged 10-17 years with multiple sclerosis. Written as DNA, the CDR3 is TGTGCCAGCAGCTTAGGGAATCTGTACTACAATGAGCAGTTCTTC. Translating it yields CASSLGNLYYNEQFF. The variable domain in full, completed from reference TRBV7-2 and TRBJ2-1, reads GAGVSQSPSNKVTEKGKDVELRCDPISGHTALYWYRQSLGQGLEFLIYFQGNSAPDKSGLPSDRFSAERTGGSVSTLTIQRTQQEDSAVYLCASSLGNLYYNEQFFGPGTRLTVL.